The entry below describes one T cell receptor beta chain. Germline V gives CDR1 SGHTA, CDR2 FQGNSA. The CDR3 consists of 14 residues. The trim removed 5 bases at V and 8 bases at J, leaving 6 bases unmatched. The entry originates in a study of blood T cell repertoires in COVID-19. The table came from immunoSEQ multiplex PCR; TCRdb's copy has only in-frame clones and leaves some out. The table records some 300,000 clones, roughly nine tenths of them present only once. The rearrangement joins TRBV7-2 to TRBJ1-4; 9 nucleotides line up with TRBD1. Sequencing was performed on PBMCs or T cells enriched from blood (not recorded which). The clonotype was recovered from a woman in her 50s who had been exposed to COVID-19. The DNA for the CDR3 is TGTGCCAGCAGCCGGGGACAGGGAGGAGAAAAACTGTTTTTT. Its translation: CASSRGQGGEKLFF.